This T cell receptor (beta chain) was recovered during a study of spatial heterogeneity in lung cancer. Notes on the study in general: Tumoral mutation counts were tracked by counts of expanded intratumoral alpha and beta TCRs.

TCRdb reprocessed the 5' RACE reads via MiXCR and lists one record per CDR3 protein. The repertoire holds 8,000 or so distinct CDR3 sequences, with approximately 10% as singletons. This clonotype is medium-sized within its sample. Its antigen is not identified. Time point here: sample taken at primary tumor resection. Between the trimmed V and J ends, which lost 1 base and 4 bases, there was a span of 10 bases. The CDR3 length is 14 residues. In germline, CDR1 is LGHDT, CDR2 YNNKEL (reference sequence). The receptor was derived from a male donor with early-stage non-small cell lung cancer. This chain uses TRBV3-1 with TRBJ1-2, with D unresolved. Specimen: lung tumor tissue, collected at surgery. CDR3 in amino acids: CASSQGALFYGYTF. The CDR3 DNA sequence: TGTGCCAGCAGCCAAGGGGCGTTATTCTATGGCTACACCTTC.